These 2 T cell receptor beta chains share one sample of origin, sequenced in a study of T-cell memory formation after mild COVID-19. TCRdb fed the 5' RACE reads into MiXCR, producing one record per CDR3 protein. The data contain about 430,000 distinct CDR3 sequences, over 15% of them singletons. Sample: PBMCs or a T cell subset sorted from them (not recorded which). Receptors were obtained from a man aged 18 to 29 who had mild COVID-19 (a few samples of this study predate the infection). Cell type and time point are not known.

This clonotype was counted between two and nine times. The V gene is TRBV5-8, the J gene TRBJ2-5; D may match TRBD1 or TRBD2 (5 bases each). CDR1 is SGHTS and CDR2 is YDEGEE in the germline V gene. Deletions cut 4 bases from V and 5 bases from J, with 21 bases between. The CDR3 is 16 amino acids. The CDR3 reads CASSRTGTTGGETQYF. The CDR3 DNA follows: TGTGCCAGCAGCCGCACCGGGACCACCGGCGGGGAGACCCAGTACTTC.

This clonotype was seen just once. J is TRBJ1-4 and V is TRBV7-2; D gene uncertain. The V and J ends lost 5 bases and 7 bases respectively, with 17 bases between them. This CDR3 is 15 amino acids long. CDR1 and CDR2 from the germline V gene are SGHTA and FQGNSA. CDR3 amino acids: CASSQGRARGEKLFF. The CDR3, as DNA: TGTGCCAGCAGCCAAGGACGGGCTCGAGGTGAAAAACTGTTTTTT.